This TCR beta chain was documented in a study of tumour-infiltrating T cells in Burkitt lymphoma. Study context: Repertoire clonality predicted overall and progression-free survival.

Clones were read by immunoSEQ multiplex PCR, and TCRdb kept only the in-frame ones, dropping some. This sample carries roughly 2,100 clones, around 72% of them seen once, and the ten largest clones take about 22%. The CDR3 loop spans 14 amino acids. V was pared by 10 bases and J by 1 base, with 16 bases between. CDR1 is MDHEN, CDR2 SYDVKM, per germline. The specimen was tumor tissue. This clonotype was obtained from a human donor with diffuse large B-cell lymphoma. The rearrangement joins TRBV28 to TRBJ1-1; D ambiguous. Written as DNA, the CDR3 is TGTGCCACCGCCTGGGCGGCGAAGAACACTGAAGCTTTCTTT. Amino acid sequence: CATAWAAKNTEAFF.